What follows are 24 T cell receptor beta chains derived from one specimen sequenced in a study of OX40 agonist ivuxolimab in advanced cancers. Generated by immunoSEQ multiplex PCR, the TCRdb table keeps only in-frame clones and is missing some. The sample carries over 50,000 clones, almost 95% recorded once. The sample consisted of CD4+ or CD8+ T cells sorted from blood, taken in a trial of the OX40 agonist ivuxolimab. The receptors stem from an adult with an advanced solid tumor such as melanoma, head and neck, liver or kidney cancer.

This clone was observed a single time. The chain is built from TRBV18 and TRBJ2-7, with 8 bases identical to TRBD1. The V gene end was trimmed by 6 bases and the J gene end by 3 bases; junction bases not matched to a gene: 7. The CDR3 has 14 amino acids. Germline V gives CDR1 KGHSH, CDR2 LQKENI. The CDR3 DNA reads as TGTGCCAGCTCTTTGGGACAGGTAAACTACGAGCAGTACTTC. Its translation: CASSLGQVNYEQYF. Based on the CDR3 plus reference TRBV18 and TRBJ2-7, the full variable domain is NAGVMQNPRHLVRRRGQEARLRCSPMKGHSHVYWYRQLPEEGLKFMVYLQKENIIDESGMPKERFSAEFPKEGPSILRIQQVVRGDSAAYFCASSLGQVNYEQYFGPGTRLTVT.

For the CDR3, the DNA is TGTGCCAGCAGCCCTCCGGGACAGTACTACGAGCAGTACTTC. This codes for CASSPPGQYYEQYF. This chain joins TRBV7-9 and TRBJ2-7; 7 nucleotides agree with TRBD1. The CDR3 totals 14 residues. Per the germline V gene, CDR1 is SEHNR and CDR2 is FQNEAQ (reference sequence). With 5 bases clipped from V and 3 bases from J, the junction kept 7 bases outside the gene matches.

CDR3 residues: CASSSGLGSTQQYF. The CDR3 DNA is TGTGCCAGCAGCTCCGGACTAGGCTCTACGCAGCAGTACTTC. This chain connects TRBV13 to TRBJ2-7; 7 bases align to TRBD2. Looked up from germline, CDR1 is PRHDT and CDR2 is FYEKMQ (reference sequence). CDR3 length: 14 amino acids. Unmatched junction bases numbered 11, after V lost 4 bases and J lost 8 bases.

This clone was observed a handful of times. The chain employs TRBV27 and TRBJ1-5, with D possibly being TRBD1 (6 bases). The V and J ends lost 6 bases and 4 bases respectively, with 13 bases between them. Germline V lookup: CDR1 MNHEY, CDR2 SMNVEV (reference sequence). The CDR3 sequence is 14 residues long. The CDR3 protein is CASRYGGGNQPQHF. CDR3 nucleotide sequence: TGTGCCAGCAGATATGGAGGGGGAAATCAGCCCCAGCATTTT.

The CDR3 DNA follows: TGCGCCAGCAGCCAAGATCTTGCACGGGATACGTCAGATACAGGGGACCTTGAAAAACTGTTTTTT. Residues: CASSQDLARDTSDTGDLEKLFF. The chain joins TRBV4-3 to TRBJ1-4, with TRBD1 identical over 7 bases. Germline CDR1 is LGHNA and CDR2 is YSLEER. V was clipped by 0 bases and J by 7 bases; unmatched bases: 26. The CDR3 loop spans 22 amino acids.

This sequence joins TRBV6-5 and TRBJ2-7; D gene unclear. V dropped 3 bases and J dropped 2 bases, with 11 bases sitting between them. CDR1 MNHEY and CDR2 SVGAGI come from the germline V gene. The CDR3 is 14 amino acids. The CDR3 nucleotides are TGTGCCAGCAGTTATGGCGCAGTGACCTACGAGCAGTACTTC. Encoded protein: CASSYGAVTYEQYF.

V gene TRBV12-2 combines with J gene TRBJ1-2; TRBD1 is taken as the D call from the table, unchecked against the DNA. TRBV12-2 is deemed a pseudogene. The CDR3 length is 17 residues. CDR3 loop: CASRWTRGTPGWYGYTF. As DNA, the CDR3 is TGTGCAAGTCGCTGGACCAGGGGGACTCCCGGCTGGTATGGCTACACCTTC.

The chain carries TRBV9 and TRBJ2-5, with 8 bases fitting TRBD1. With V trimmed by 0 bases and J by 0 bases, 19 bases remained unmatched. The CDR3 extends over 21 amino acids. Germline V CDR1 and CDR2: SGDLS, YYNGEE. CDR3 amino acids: CASSVVVGTGPREKYQETQYF. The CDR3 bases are TGTGCCAGCAGCGTAGTGGTAGGGACAGGTCCGAGAGAGAAGTACCAAGAGACCCAGTACTTC.

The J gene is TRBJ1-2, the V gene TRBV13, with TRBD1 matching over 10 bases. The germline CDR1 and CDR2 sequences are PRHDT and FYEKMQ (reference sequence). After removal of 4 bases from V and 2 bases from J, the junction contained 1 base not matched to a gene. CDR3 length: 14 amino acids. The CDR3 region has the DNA TGTGCCAGCAGCTCGGGACAGGGGAACTATGGCTACACCTTC. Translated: CASSSGQGNYGYTF.

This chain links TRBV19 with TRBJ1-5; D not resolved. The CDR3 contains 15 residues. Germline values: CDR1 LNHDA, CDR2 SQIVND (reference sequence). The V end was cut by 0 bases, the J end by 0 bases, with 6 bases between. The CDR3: CASSIDGYSNQPQHF. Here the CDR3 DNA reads TGTGCCAGTAGTATAGACGGATATAGCAATCAGCCCCAGCATTTT.

The CDR3 nucleotides are TGTGCCAGCAGTTACTTAAGTGGTGAGCAGTTCTTC. Its translation: CASSYLSGEQFF. The chain links TRBV7-9 to TRBJ2-1; D is undetermined. The CDR3 covers 12 residues. V was cut by 6 bases and J by 9 bases, with 12 bases left in between. The germline V gene encodes CDR1 SEHNR and CDR2 FQNEAQ (reference sequence).

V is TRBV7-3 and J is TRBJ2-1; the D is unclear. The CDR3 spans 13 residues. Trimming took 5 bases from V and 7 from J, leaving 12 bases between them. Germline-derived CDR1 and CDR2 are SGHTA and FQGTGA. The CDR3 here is CASSLGLGNEQFF. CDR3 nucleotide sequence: TGTGCCAGCAGCCTCGGGTTGGGGAATGAGCAGTTCTTC.

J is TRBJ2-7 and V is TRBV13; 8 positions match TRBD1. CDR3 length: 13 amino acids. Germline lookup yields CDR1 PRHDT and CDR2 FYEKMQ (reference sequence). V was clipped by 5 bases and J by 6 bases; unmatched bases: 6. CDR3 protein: CASSTEDRAEQYF. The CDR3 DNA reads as TGTGCCAGCAGCACCGAGGACAGGGCCGAGCAGTACTTC.

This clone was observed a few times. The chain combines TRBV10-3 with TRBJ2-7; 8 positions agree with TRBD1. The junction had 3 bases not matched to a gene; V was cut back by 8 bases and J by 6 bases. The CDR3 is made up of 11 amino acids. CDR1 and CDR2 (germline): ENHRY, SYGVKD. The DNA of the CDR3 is TGTGCCATCCATACAGGGGGCGAGCAGTACTTC. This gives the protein CAIHTGGEQYF.

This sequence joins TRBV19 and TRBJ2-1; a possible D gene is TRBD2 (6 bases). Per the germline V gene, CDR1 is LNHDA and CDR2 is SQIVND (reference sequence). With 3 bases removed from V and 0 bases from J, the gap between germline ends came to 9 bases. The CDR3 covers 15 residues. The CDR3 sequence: CASSIRGSSYNEQFF. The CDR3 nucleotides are TGTGCCAGTAGTATCCGGGGGTCCTCCTACAATGAGCAGTTCTTC.

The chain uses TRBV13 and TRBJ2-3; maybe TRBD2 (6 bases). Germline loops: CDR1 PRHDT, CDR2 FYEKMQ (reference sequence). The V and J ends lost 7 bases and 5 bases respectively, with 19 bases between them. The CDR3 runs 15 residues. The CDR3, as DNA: TGTGCCAGCACCAGGGAGGACCAGGGTGTAGATACGCAGTATTTT. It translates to CASTREDQGVDTQYF.

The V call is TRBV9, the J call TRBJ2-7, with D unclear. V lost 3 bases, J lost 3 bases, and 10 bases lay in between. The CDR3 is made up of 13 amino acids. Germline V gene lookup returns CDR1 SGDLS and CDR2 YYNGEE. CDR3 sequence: CASSEGVGYEQYF. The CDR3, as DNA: TGTGCCAGCAGCGAGGGCGTGGGCTACGAGCAGTACTTC.

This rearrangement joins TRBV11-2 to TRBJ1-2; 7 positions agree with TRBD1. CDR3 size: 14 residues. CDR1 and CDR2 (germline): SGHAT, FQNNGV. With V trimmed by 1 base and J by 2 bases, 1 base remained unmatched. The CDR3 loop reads CASSLADRNYGYTF. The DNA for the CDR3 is TGTGCCAGCAGCTTAGCGGACAGGAACTATGGCTACACCTTC.

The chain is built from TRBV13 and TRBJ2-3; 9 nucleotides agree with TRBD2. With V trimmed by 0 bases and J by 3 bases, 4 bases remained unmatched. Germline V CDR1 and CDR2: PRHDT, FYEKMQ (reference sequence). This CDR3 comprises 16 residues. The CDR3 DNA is TGTGCCAGCAGCTTAGGTCTAGCGGGGTTTACAGATACGCAGTATTTT. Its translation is CASSLGLAGFTDTQYF.

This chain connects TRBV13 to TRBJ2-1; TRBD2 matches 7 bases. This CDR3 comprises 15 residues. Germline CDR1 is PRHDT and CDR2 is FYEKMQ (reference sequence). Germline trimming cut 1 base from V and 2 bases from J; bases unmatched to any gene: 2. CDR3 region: CASSLVGGTYNEQFF. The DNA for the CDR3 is TGTGCCAGCAGCTTAGTGGGAGGGACCTACAATGAGCAGTTCTTC.

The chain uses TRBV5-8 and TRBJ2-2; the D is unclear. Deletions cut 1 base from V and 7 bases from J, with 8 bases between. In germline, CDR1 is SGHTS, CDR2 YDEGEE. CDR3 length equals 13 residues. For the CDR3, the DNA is TGTGCCAGCAGCTTGTGGGTGAGCGGGGAGCTGTTTTTT. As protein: CASSLWVSGELFF. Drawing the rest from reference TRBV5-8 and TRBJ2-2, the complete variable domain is EAGVTQSPTHLIKTRGQQATLRCSPISGHTSVYWYQQALGLGLQFLLWYDEGEERNRGNFPPRFSGRQFPNYSSELNVNALELEDSALYLCASSLWVSGELFFGEGSRLTVL.

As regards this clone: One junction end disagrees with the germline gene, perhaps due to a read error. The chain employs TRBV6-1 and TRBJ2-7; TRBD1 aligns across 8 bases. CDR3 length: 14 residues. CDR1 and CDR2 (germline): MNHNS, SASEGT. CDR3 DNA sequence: TGTGCCAGCAGGCCCGGGACAGGAGGTTACGAGCGGTACTTC. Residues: CASRPGTGGYERYF.

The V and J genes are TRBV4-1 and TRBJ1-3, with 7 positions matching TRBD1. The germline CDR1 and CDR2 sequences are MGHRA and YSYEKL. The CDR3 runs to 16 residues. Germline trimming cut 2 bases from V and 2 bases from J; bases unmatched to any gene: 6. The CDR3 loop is CASSQYRGTAGNTIYF. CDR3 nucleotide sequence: TGCGCCAGCAGCCAATACAGGGGTACCGCTGGAAACACCATATATTTT.

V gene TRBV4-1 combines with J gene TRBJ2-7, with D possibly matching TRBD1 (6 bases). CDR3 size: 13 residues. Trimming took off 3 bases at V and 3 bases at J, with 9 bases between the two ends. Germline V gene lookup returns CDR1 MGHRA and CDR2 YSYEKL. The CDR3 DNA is TGCGCCAGCAGCCACGGACAGTACTACGAGCAGTACTTC. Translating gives CASSHGQYYEQYF.